Listed here are 5 T cell receptor beta chains from one sample, sequenced in a study of blood T cell repertoires in COVID-19. This table comes from immunoSEQ multiplex PCR, and its TCRdb copy is limited to in-frame clones, with some not included. The sample consists of fewer than 350,000 clones, roughly 88% of them appearing once. Sequenced material: PBMCs or T cells enriched from blood (not recorded which). All receptors come from a young man who had recovered from COVID-19.

The V gene is TRBV7-9, the J gene TRBJ2-3; D ambiguous. CDR3 length: 13 residues. The ends were cut back, 2 bases at V and 6 bases at J, with 9 bases in the middle. From germline, CDR1 is SEHNR and CDR2 FQNEAQ (reference sequence). This CDR3 reads CASSLLAADTQYF. The CDR3 nucleotides read TGTGCCAGCAGCTTATTAGCTGCGGATACGCAGTATTTT.

The chain carries TRBV6-4 and TRBJ1-1; D uncertain. Germline lookup yields CDR1 MRHNA and CDR2 SNTAGT. Trimming removed 6 bases from V and 2 bases from J, with 16 bases in between. The CDR3 sequence is 15 residues long. In DNA form, the CDR3 reads TGTGCCAGCAGCCCCAATCGGGTTGCAAACACTGAAGCTTTCTTT. This translates into CASSPNRVANTEAFF.

The chain has TRBV5-1 and TRBJ2-7, with 11 bases aligning to TRBD1. The trim removed 7 bases at V and 2 bases at J, leaving 8 bases unmatched. Germline V gene lookup returns CDR1 SGHRS and CDR2 YFSETQ. This CDR3 has 15 residues. The CDR3 region is CASGDPGQGAYEQYF. As DNA, the CDR3 is TGCGCCAGCGGTGATCCGGGACAGGGGGCCTACGAGCAGTACTTC.

The rearrangement joins TRBV6-5 to TRBJ2-7; the match to TRBD2 covers 9 bases. J lost 3 bases, V lost 7 bases, and 4 bases had no gene match. The CDR3 loop spans 13 amino acids. Germline CDR1 MNHEY, CDR2 SVGAGI. The CDR3 reads CASISGGLYEQYF. In DNA, the CDR3 is TGTGCCAGCATTAGCGGGGGACTCTACGAGCAGTACTTC.

The V call is TRBV4-1, the J call TRBJ2-4; D might be TRBD1 (7 bases). The CDR3 runs to 17 residues. V shed 4 bases and J shed 4 bases, with 20 bases lying between them. Germline CDR1 MGHRA, CDR2 YSYEKL. CDR3 sequence (DNA): TGCGCCAGCAGCCGAATGGAGGAGGGGGCTGCGAAAAACATTCAGTACTTC. This gives the protein CASSRMEEGAAKNIQYF.